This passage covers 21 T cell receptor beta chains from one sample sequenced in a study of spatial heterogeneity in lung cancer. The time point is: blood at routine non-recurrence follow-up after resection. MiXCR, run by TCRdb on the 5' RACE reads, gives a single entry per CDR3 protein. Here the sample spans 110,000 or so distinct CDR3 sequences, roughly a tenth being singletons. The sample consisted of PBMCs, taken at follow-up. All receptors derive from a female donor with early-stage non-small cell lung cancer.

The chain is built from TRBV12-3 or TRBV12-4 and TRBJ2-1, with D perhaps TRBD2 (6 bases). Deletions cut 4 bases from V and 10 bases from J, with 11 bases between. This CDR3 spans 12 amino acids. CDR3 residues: CASSWMDYEQFF. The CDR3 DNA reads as TGTGCCAGCAGTTGGATGGACTACGAGCAGTTCTTC.

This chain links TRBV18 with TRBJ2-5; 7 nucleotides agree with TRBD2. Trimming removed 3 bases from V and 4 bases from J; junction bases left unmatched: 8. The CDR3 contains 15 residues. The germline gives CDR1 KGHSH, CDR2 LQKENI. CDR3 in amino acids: CASSPGRDRGETQYF. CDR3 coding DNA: TGTGCCAGCTCACCTGGGAGGGATAGAGGAGAGACCCAGTACTTC.

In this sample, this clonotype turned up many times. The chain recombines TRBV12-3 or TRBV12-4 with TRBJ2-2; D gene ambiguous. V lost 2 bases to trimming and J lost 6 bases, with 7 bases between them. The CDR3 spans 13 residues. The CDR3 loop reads CASSLYWAGELFF. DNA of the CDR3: TGTGCCAGCAGTTTATATTGGGCCGGGGAGCTGTTTTTT.

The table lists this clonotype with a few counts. CDR3 region: CASSLGRINEQFF. The DNA of the CDR3 is TGTGCCAGCAGCTTAGGCAGGATCAATGAGCAGTTCTTC. The chain uses TRBV11-2 and TRBJ2-1; D ambiguous. The CDR3 runs to 13 residues. The germline V gene has CDR1 SGHAT and CDR2 FQNNGV. V lost 1 base and J 6 bases, leaving 7 bases between the germline ends.

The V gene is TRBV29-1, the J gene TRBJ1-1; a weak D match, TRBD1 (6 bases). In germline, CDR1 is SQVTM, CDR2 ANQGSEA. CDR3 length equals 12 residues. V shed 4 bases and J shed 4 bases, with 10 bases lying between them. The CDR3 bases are TGCAGCGTTGCTCTAGGGGGCACTGAAGCTTTCTTT. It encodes CSVALGGTEAFF.

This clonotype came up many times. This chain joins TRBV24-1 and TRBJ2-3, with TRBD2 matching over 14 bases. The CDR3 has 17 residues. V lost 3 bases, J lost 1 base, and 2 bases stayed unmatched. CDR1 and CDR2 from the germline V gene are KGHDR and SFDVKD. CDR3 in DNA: TGTGCCACCAGTGATGTGACTAGCGGGAGGGGCACAGATACGCAGTATTTT. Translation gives CATSDVTSGRGTDTQYF.

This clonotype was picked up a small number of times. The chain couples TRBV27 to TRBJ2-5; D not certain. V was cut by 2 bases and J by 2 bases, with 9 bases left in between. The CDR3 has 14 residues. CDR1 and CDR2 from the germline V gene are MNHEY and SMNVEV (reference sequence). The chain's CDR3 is CASSLTLGQETQYF. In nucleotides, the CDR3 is TGTGCCAGCAGTTTAACACTGGGACAAGAGACCCAGTACTTC.

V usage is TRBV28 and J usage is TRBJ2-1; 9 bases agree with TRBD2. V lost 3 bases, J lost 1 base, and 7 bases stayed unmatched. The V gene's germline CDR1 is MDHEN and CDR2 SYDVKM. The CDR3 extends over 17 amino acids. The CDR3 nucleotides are TGTGCCAGCAGTTTCCCAGGACTAGCGCGATCCTACAATGAGCAGTTCTTC. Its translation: CASSFPGLARSYNEQFF.

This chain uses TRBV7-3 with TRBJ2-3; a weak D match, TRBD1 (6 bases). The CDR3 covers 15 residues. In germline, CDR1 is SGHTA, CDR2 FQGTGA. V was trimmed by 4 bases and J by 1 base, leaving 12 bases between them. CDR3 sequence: CASSSGTPRTDTQYF. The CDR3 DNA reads TGTGCCAGCAGCTCAGGGACACCTCGCACAGATACGCAGTATTTT.

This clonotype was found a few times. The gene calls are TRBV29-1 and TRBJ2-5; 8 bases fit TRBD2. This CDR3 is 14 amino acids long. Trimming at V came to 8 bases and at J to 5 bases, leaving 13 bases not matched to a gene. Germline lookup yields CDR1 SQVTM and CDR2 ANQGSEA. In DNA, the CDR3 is TGCAGCTCTTCTCGGGCGGGAGGCCGGGAGACCCAGTACTTC. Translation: CSSSRAGGRETQYF.

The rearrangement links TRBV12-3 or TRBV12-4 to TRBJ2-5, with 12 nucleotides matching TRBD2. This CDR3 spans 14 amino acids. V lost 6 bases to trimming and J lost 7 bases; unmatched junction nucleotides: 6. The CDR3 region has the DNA TGTGCCAGCAGAACGACTAGCGGGAGTTCGACCCAGTACTTC. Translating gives CASRTTSGSSTQYF.

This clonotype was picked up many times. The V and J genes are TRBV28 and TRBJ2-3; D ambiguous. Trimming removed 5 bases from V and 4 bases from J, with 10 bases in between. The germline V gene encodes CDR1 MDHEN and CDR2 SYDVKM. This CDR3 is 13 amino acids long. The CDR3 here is CASSPQPPDTQYF. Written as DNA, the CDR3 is TGTGCCAGCAGTCCCCAGCCCCCAGATACGCAGTATTTT.

CDR3 protein: CASSLQTGELFF. In DNA, the CDR3 is TGTGCCAGCAGTTTACAAACCGGGGAGCTGTTTTTT. The V gene is TRBV28, the J gene TRBJ2-2, with no clear D. Trimming took 2 bases from V and 5 from J, leaving 3 bases between them. The length of the CDR3 is 12 residues. Germline CDR1 reads MDHEN; CDR2 reads SYDVKM.

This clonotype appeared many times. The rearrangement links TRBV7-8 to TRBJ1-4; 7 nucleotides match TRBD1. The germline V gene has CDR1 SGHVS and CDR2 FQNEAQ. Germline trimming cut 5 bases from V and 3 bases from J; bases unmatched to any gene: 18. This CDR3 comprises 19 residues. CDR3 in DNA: TGTGCCAGCAGCCCCAACCCCGGACGGCCAGACAGGGCTAATGAAAAACTGTTTTTT. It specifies CASSPNPGRPDRANEKLFF.

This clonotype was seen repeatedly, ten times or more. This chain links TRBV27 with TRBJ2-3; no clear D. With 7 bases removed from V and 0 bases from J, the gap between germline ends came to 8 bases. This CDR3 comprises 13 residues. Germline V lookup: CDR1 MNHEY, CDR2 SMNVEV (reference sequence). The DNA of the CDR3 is TGTGCCAGCACCGCGACTAGCACAGATACGCAGTATTTT. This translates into CASTATSTDTQYF.

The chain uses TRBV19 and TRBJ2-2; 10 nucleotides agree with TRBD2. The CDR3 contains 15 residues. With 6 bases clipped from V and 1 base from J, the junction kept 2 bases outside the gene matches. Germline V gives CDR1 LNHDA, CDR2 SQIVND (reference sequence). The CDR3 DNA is TGTGCCAGTAGGCGGACTAGCGGGAACACCGGGGAGCTGTTTTTT. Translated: CASRRTSGNTGELFF.

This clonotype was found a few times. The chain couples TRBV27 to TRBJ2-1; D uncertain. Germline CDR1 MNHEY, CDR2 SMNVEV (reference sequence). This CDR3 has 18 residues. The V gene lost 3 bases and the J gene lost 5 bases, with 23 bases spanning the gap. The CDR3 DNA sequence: TGTGCCAGCAGTTTGGCCCCAGAACCAGCGCGAACCCACAATGAGCAGTTCTTC. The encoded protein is CASSLAPEPARTHNEQFF.

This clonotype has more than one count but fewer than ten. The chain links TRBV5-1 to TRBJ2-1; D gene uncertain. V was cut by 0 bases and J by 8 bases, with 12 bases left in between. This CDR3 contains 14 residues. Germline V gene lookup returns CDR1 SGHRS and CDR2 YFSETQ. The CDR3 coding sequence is TGCGCCAGCAGCTTGGGTCTAGTAAGCGATGAGCAGTTCTTC. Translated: CASSLGLVSDEQFF.

In DNA form, the CDR3 reads TGCAGTGCTCCGACAGCGGGGGCTGAAGCTTTCTTT. It translates to CSAPTAGAEAFF. The gene calls are TRBV20-1 and TRBJ1-1; D perhaps matches TRBD1 (5 bases). V was clipped by 5 bases and J by 6 bases, with 13 bases between them. Germline assignment: CDR1 DFQATT and CDR2 SNEGSKA (reference sequence). This CDR3 is built from 12 residues.

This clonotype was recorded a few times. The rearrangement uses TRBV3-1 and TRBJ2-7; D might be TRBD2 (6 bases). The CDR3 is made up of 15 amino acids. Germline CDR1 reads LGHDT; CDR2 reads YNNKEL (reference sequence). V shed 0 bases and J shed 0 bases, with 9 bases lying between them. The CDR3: CASSQDGRSSYEQYF. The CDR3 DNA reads TGTGCCAGCAGCCAAGACGGGAGAAGCTCCTACGAGCAGTACTTC.

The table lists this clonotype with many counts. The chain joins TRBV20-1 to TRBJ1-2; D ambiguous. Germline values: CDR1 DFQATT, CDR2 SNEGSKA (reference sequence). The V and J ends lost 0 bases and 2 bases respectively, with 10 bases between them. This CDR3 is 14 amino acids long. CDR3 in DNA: TGCAGTGCTAGAGACTTGACACGAAACTATGGCTACACCTTC. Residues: CSARDLTRNYGYTF.